The 2 T cell receptor beta chains below all came from one sample that was sequenced in a study of radiation and T cells in renal cell carcinoma. Profiled with immunoSEQ multiplex PCR; TCRdb holds only in-frame clones, not every one. The profile shows about 130,000 clones, 88% of them singletons. The time point is: blood 2 weeks post-SBRT. Treatment denoted: 15 Gy SBRT to primary tumor, nephrectomy 4 weeks later. Sequenced material: blood, taken from a patient whose treatment included radiotherapy and nephrectomy. All receptors derive from a woman in her 70s with renal cell carcinoma.

This chain links TRBV5-1 with TRBJ2-7, with D maybe TRBD2 (7 bases). CDR3 length: 16 amino acids. V lost 0 bases and J 2 bases, leaving 15 bases between the germline ends. The V gene's germline CDR1 is SGHRS and CDR2 YFSETQ. The DNA of the CDR3 is TGCGCCAGCAGCTTGGCCCCGGGGGGCACCCCCTACGAGCAGTACTTC. Protein sequence: CASSLAPGGTPYEQYF.

V and J are TRBV15 and TRBJ2-7; D not resolved. CDR1 is LNHNV, CDR2 YYDKDF, per germline (reference sequence). The CDR3 contains 15 residues. Trimming removed 0 bases from V and 3 bases from J, with 12 bases in between. The CDR3 region has the DNA TGTGCCACCAGCAGAGATCTCGGCAGAGACTACGAGCAGTACTTC. It specifies CATSRDLGRDYEQYF.